This entry concerns a single T cell receptor beta chain. This record belongs to a study of blood T cell repertoires in COVID-19. Trimming removed 1 base from V and 4 bases from J, with 5 bases in between. In germline, CDR1 is LGHDT, CDR2 YNNKEL (reference sequence). The CDR3 spans 12 residues. Profiled with immunoSEQ multiplex PCR; TCRdb holds only in-frame clones, not every one. The data hold around 150,000 clones, with around 89% observed a single time. The chain is built from TRBV3-1 (or the pseudogene TRBV3-2) and TRBJ2-7; no clear D. The TCR comes from a woman aged 60-75 years with active COVID-19. Sequences were obtained from peripheral blood. CDR3 DNA: TGTGCCAGCAGCCAAGTTCCATACGAGCAGTACTTC. Its translation: CASSQVPYEQYF.